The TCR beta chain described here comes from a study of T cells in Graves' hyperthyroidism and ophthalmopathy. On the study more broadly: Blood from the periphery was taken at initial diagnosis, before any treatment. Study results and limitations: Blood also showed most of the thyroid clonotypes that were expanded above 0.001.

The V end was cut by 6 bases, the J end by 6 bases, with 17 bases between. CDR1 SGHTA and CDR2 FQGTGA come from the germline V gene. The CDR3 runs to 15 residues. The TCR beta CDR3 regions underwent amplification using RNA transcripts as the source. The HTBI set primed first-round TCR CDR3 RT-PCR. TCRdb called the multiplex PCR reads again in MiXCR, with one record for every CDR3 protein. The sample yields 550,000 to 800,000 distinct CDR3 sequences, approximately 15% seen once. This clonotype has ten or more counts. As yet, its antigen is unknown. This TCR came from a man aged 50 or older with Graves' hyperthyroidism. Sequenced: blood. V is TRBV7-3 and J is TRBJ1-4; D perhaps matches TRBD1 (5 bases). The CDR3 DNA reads TGTGCCAGCAGGTCAAGGTCCAGGGTGGATGAAAAACTGTTTTTT. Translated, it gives CASRSRSRVDEKLFF.